These T cell receptor beta chains were read from a single sample in a study of T cells in Graves' hyperthyroidism and ophthalmopathy. TCRdb processed the multiplex PCR reads anew with MiXCR; each CDR3 protein has one entry. The table has 300,000 to 400,000 distinct CDR3 sequences, approximately 13% seen once; the top ten hold around 9.2%. Material: blood. The receptor set was obtained from a woman between 18 and 29 years old with Graves' hyperthyroidism. CDR3s include the opening cysteine and the closing phenylalanine or tryptophan. The D gene is left open where the match is weak. Only part of the rows carry a size: once, few, many, or a class if the clone is expanded.

clone_size: -
d_call: -
v_call: TRBV7-3
j_call: TRBJ2-3
cdr3_nt: TGTGCCAGCAGCTTTTCGGGTCTTAGCACAGATACGCAGTATTTT
cdr3_aa: CASSFSGLSTDTQYF

clone_size: many
d_call: -
v_call: TRBV20-1
j_call: TRBJ1-5
cdr3_nt: TGCAGTGCTAGCAGGGGTGTAAATCAGCCCCAGCATTTT
cdr3_aa: CSASRGVNQPQHF

clone_size: many
d_call: TRBD2
v_call: TRBV14
j_call: TRBJ2-5
cdr3_nt: TGTGCCAGCAGCCAAGTATGGGGGGGAGAGACCCAGTACTTC
cdr3_aa: CASSQVWGGETQYF

clone_size: -
d_call: -
v_call: TRBV6-2/TRBV6-3
j_call: TRBJ1-5
cdr3_nt: TGTGCCAGCAGTTACTCGACGGGCAGGGAAATAAAGCCCCAGCATTTT
cdr3_aa: CASSYSTGREIKPQHF

clone_size: many
d_call: -
v_call: TRBV20-1
j_call: TRBJ1-1
cdr3_nt: TGCAGTGCCCACCTGCGGGGTAGGAACACTGAAGCTTTCTTT
cdr3_aa: CSAHLRGRNTEAFF

clone_size: few
d_call: -
v_call: TRBV5-6
j_call: TRBJ1-1
cdr3_nt: TGTGCCAGCAGCTTGGGAGGCTGGGGGGCGAACACTGAAGCTTTCTTT
cdr3_aa: CASSLGGWGANTEAFF

clone_size: many
d_call: -
v_call: TRBV20-1
j_call: TRBJ2-7
cdr3_nt: TGCAGTGCCGGTCGGGTGGAGCAGTACTTC
cdr3_aa: CSAGRVEQYF

clone_size: many
d_call: TRBD2
v_call: TRBV7-6
j_call: TRBJ2-1
cdr3_nt: TGTGCCAGCAGCCAAAGCGGGAGGTCATACAATGAGCAGTTCTTC
cdr3_aa: CASSQSGRSYNEQFF

clone_size: many
d_call: TRBD1
v_call: TRBV29-1
j_call: TRBJ2-7
cdr3_nt: TGCAGCGCAACAGGGGCCTACGAGCAGTACTTC
cdr3_aa: CSATGAYEQYF

clone_size: many
d_call: -
v_call: TRBV7-8
j_call: TRBJ1-5
cdr3_nt: TGTGCCAGCAGCTTAGCGCAGACATACCTCAATCAGCCCCAGCATTTT
cdr3_aa: CASSLAQTYLNQPQHF